What follows is one T cell receptor beta chain and its context. The sample holds a few counts of this clonotype. The antigen it recognizes is unknown. No clone much larger than this one lies a single base away; base qualities are absent. Graves' hyperthyroidism was defined as stable when no progression to ophthalmopathy occurred over 18 months of follow-up. Hyperthyroidism patients were aged 18 to 65 years and newly diagnosed, with disease duration of less than 2 months. Exclusion was applied to patients with uncontrolled infections, other autoimmune diseases, pregnancy or lactation. Diagnoses relied on clinical symptoms, serum thyroxine and TRAb, thyroid ultrasound and orbital computed tomography. Total RNA was extracted using Trizol reagent, and RNA quality was assessed on an Agilent 2100 Bioanalyzer. TCR beta CDR3 regions were amplified from RNA transcripts. The TCR CDR3 was subjected to a first round of RT-PCR using the HTBI primer set and the Qiagen OneStep RT-PCR kit. A second multiplex PCR round built the libraries, followed by size selection and purification. Libraries were sequenced paired-end with 100 bp reads on an Illumina HiSeq2000. As for how the authors treated the data: SOAPnuke was used to process the raw data, with reads discarded if the reads contained adapters or uncalled bases, had a mean Phred below 15, or lacked an exact constant-primer or identifier match. COPE v1.2.5 was used to merge the high-quality paired reads, and each unique nucleotide sequence was defined as a clonotype. MiTCR v1.1 was used to align clonotypes to the IMGT TRBV, TRBD and TRBJ reference segments. The analysis included only V-J combinations with a frequency above 0.0001, which together covered 99% to 99.2% of the repertoires. A TCS score was defined as the ratio between F50 (clonal expansion) and ExV (chaos), using BLOSUM62-based TCRdist between CDR3 peptides within each V-J. Welch's t-statistics and random forest reduced several hundred V-J features to some 14, which were used in a naive Bayes classifier (R e1071). Clones were called with MiXCR by TCRdb after fastp trimmed the public reads at Q25, and only in-frame beta chains were retained. One record per CDR3 amino acid sequence lists the most common genes and DNA. What appears here as the V and J calls and clone size reflects TCRdb's work, not the paper's. Here the sample has approximately 560,000 distinct CDR3 sequences; about 43% occur a single time. The ten most abundant clones make up about 7.8% of the sample.

This entry comes from a study of T cells in Graves' hyperthyroidism and ophthalmopathy (dated by TCRdb to the late 2010s). In the study overall: To identify TCR V-J signatures that set the groups apart, the researchers used a discovery cohort of 90 to 100 patients, made up of about 44 with Graves' ophthalmopathy and 57 with stable Graves' hyperthyroidism. Prospective prediction of ophthalmopathy was tested in an independent validation cohort consisting of under 20 hyperthyroidism patients and approximately 16 patients who later progressed to ophthalmopathy. For training and testing, the 100 or so patients in the discovery cohort were randomly divided in a 7:3 ratio. In several Graves' hyperthyroidism patients, the study also compared T-cell repertoires from thyroid tissue with T-cell repertoires from blood. After blood sampling, hyperthyroidism patients were treated with methimazole at a starting dose of 30 mg daily, and ophthalmopathy patients were treated with high-dose intravenous methylprednisolone. The paper reports TCR Vbeta CDR3 sequencing of about 140 peripheral blood samples: approximately 43 ophthalmopathy, fewer than 80 hyperthyroidism and roughly 17 progressor patients. General study outcomes and caveats: Most expanded thyroid clonotypes (frequency above 0.001) were also detected in blood, a finding suggesting that blood repertoires may reflect thyroid immune responses. A model built on a 13 V-J signature distinguished ophthalmopathy from stable hyperthyroidism, reaching 87.88% sensitivity and under 84% specificity in cross-validation and 80%/75% in testing. In validation, the model predicted progression to ophthalmopathy with roughly 70% sensitivity and 72.22% specificity, a median of around six months before onset. No statistical method was used to fix the sample size in advance, and group allocation was not hidden from the investigators.

Trimming removed 7 bases from V and 4 bases from J, leaving 16 bases between the germline ends. Spanning cysteine to phenylalanine, the CDR3 consists of 14 amino acids. CDR3 DNA only is kept here, 42 bases in frame from base 1. CDR1 and CDR2 are read off the germline V gene as SGHTA and FQGNSA. The TCR comes from a woman aged 18-30 years with Graves' hyperthyroidism. Donor details come from another sample of the same person, matched by shared clones. The chain is encoded by TRBV7-2 joined to TRBJ2-5; no D gene is confidently identified. Sequenced sample: peripheral blood or thyroid tissue (not recorded which). The DNA is as follows: TGTGCCAGCACCCTAGGGCCTAGTTCAGAGACCCAGTACTTC. This sequence encodes CASTLGPSSETQYF.